This T cell receptor (beta chain) was sequenced in a study of T-cell memory formation after mild COVID-19. As for the study in general: Across donors, TCR clusters were largely donor specific.

General study findings and limits: Pre-infection memory showed some responding clones, and this suggested that cross-reactive memory joined. Day 15 to 85 contractors were CD4/CD8 balanced; later expanders leaned CD4+.

This clonotype was observed a few times. No antigen is known for it. V trimming: 4 bases; J trimming: 6 bases; junction bases outside the gene matches: 2. The germline V gene has CDR1 SGHVS and CDR2 FQNEAQ. This CDR3 comprises 13 residues. TCRdb re-called the 5' RACE reads with MiXCR, one entry per CDR3 protein. The repertoire holds roughly 240,000 distinct CDR3 sequences, with 15% as singletons. The source material was PBMCs or a T cell subset sorted from them (not recorded which). The rearrangement uses TRBV7-8 and TRBJ1-2; 10 nucleotides match TRBD1. This clonotype originated in an adult woman who had mild COVID-19 (a few samples of this study predate the infection). Cell type and time point are not known. The DNA for the CDR3 is TGTGCCAGCAGCTATGGGACAGGGGATGGCTACACCTTC. The encoded protein is CASSYGTGDGYTF.